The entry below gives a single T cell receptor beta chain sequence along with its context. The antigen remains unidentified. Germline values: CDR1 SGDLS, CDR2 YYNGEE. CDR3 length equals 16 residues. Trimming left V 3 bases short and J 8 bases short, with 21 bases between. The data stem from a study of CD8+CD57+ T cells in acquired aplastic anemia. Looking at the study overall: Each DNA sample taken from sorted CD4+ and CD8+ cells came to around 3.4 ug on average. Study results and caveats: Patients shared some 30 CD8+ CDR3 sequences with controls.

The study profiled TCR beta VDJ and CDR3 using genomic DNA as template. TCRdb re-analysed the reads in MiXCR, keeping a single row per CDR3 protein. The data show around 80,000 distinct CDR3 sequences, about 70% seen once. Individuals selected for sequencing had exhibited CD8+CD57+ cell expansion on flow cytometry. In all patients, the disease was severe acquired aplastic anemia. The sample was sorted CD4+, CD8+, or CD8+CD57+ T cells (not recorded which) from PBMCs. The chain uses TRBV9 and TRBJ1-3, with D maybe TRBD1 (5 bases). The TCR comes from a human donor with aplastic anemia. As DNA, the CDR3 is TGTGCCAGCAGCGCTTCCCTAGGGGTGGGTAGGGACACCATATATTTT. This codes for CASSASLGVGRDTIYF.